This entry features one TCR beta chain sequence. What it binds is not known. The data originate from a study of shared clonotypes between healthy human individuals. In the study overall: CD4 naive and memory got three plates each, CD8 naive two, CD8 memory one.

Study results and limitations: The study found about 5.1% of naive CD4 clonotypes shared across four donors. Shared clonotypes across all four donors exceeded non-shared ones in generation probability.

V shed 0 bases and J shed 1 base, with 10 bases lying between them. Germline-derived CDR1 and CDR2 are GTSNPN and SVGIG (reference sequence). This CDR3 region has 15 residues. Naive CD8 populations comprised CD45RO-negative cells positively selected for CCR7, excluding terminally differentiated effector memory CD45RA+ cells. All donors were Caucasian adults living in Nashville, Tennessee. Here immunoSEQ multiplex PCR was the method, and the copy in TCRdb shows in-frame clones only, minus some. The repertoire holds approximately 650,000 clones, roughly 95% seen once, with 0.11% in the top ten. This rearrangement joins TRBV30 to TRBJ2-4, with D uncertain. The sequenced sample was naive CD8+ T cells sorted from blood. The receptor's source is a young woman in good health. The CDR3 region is CAWSVGYDAKNIQYF. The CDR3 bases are TGTGCCTGGAGTGTAGGTTACGACGCCAAAAACATTCAGTACTTC.